The rows below give T cell receptor beta chains drawn from one sample of a study of blood T cell repertoires in COVID-19. Clones were read by immunoSEQ multiplex PCR, and TCRdb kept only the in-frame ones, dropping some. The sample has around 180,000 clones, 88% seen once. Sequencing was carried out using peripheral blood. These receptors were obtained from a man in his sixties with acute or convalescent COVID-19. CDR3s include the opening cysteine and the closing phenylalanine or tryptophan. A D gene is named only where the DNA matches it firmly. Clone size is shown for a subset of rows, as once, few, many or a class of expanded clone.

size	V	length	D	J	DNA	CDR3
few	TRBV7-9	19	TRBD1	TRBJ1-5	TGTGCCAGCAGCTCTTCCGGGTGGGGACAGGGGGCGAAGGGACAGCCCCAGCATTTT	CASSSSGWGQGAKGQPQHF
NA	TRBV19	14	TRBD1	TRBJ1-6	TGTGCCAGTAGTACGGACAGGGAAAATTCACCCCTCCACTTT	CASSTDRENSPLHF
NA	TRBV6-5	12	NA	TRBJ1-2	TGTGCCGGAGCCTTAACGGGTCATGGCTACACCTTC	CAGALTGHGYTF
NA	TRBV9	15	NA	TRBJ2-2	TGTGCCAGCCGCGAGGGCGGGATGAACACCGGGGAGCTGTTTTTT	CASREGGMNTGELFF
NA	TRBV2	15	NA	TRBJ1-1	TGTGCCAGCAGTGGAATCCCGGGATCGAACACTGAAGCTTTCTTT	CASSGIPGSNTEAFF
once	TRBV18	15	NA	TRBJ2-3	TGTGCCAGCTCACCAAGACTGTCAGGGACAGATACGCAGTATTTT	CASSPRLSGTDTQYF
NA	TRBV10-3	14	NA	TRBJ1-4	TGTGCCATCAGTGAAGGGGCAGGGAATGAAAAACTGTTTTTT	CAISEGAGNEKLFF
NA	TRBV19	17	TRBD1	TRBJ1-2	TGTGCCAGTAGTCCGATACCTGGGCAGGGGGCTCCAAGCGGCTACACCTTC	CASSPIPGQGAPSGYTF
NA	TRBV5-6	13	NA	TRBJ2-5	TGTGCCAGCAGCGGGCTCAGGTCCGAGACCCAGTACTTC	CASSGLRSETQYF
NA	TRBV14	15	TRBD1	TRBJ1-1	TGTGCCAGCAGCATTCGGACAGGGAGGAACACTGAAGCTTTCTTT	CASSIRTGRNTEAFF
NA	TRBV5-4	15	NA	TRBJ2-5	TGTGCCAGCAGGGCCCCGGGACAACGACAAGAGACCCAGTACTTC	CASRAPGQRQETQYF
NA	TRBV9	13	TRBD1	TRBJ1-2	TGTGCCAGCAGCACGGACAGGGTCTATGGCTACACCTTC	CASSTDRVYGYTF
once	TRBV2	15	TRBD1	TRBJ1-6	TGTGCCAGCAGTGAAAGGACAGGGAGTAATTCACCCCTCCACTTT	CASSERTGSNSPLHF
NA	TRBV30	13	NA	TRBJ1-2	TGTGCCTGGAGTGTTGAGGTTGACTATGGCTACACCTTC	CAWSVEVDYGYTF
NA	TRBV30	16	TRBD1	TRBJ1-6	TGTGCCTGGAGCGCCGCCTTGACAGGGGTCAATTCACCCCTCCACTTT	CAWSAALTGVNSPLHF
once	TRBV3-1/TRBV3-2	15	NA	TRBJ2-3	TGTGCCAGCAGCCAAGAGGGGCGGTCTTCAGATACGCAGTATTTT	CASSQEGRSSDTQYF
NA	TRBV3-1/TRBV3-2	14	NA	TRBJ2-5	TGTGCCAGCAGCCCTCAGGGGAGCAGGGAGACCCAGTACTTC	CASSPQGSRETQYF
few	TRBV9	17	NA	TRBJ1-6	TGTGCCAGCAGCGGTGGTGGATCTCAGGGGCCTAATTCACCCCTCCACTTT	CASSGGGSQGPNSPLHF
once	TRBV18	14	NA	TRBJ2-1	TGTGCCAGCTCACAAGGGACTCAGTACAATGAGCAGTTCTTC	CASSQGTQYNEQFF
NA	TRBV5-1	16	TRBD1	TRBJ1-4	TGCGCCAGCAGCTTATCTCCACAGGGGGTGGAAGAAAAACTGTTTTTT	CASSLSPQGVEEKLFF